This T cell receptor (beta chain) derives from a study of T cell changes during pregnancy in multiple sclerosis. Data came from immunoSEQ multiplex PCR; TCRdb stores just in-frame clones and leaves some out. The sample holds 60,000 to 70,000 clones, 92% seen once. The CDR3 is made up of 17 amino acids. The germline CDR1 and CDR2 sequences are LGHNA and YSLEER. V gave up 0 bases and J gave up 6 bases, with 18 bases separating them. The source material was peripheral blood, sampled in the second trimester of pregnancy. The TCR was taken from a female donor in good health, enrolled as a control in a pregnancy study. The rearrangement links TRBV4-3 to TRBJ1-5; possible D gene TRBD1, 6 bases. The DNA of the CDR3 is TGCGCCAGCAGCCAAGAGGCCGCGGGGGGCGAGAGTCAGCCCCAGCATTTT. It yields the protein CASSQEAAGGESQPQHF.